These T cell receptor beta chains were read from a single sample in a study of blood T cell repertoires in COVID-19. Sequenced by immunoSEQ multiplex PCR; TCRdb stores in-frame clones only, minus some. The sample holds about 63,000 clones, 70% to 90% seen once. The material sequenced was peripheral blood. The receptor set was obtained from a woman of 80 years or more with acute or convalescent COVID-19. CDR3s include the opening cysteine and the closing phenylalanine or tryptophan. Fields, in order: clone size, D gene, J gene, V gene, CDR3 protein, CDR3 DNA. D genes are given only for firm matches. Some rows mark clone size as missing; the rest say once, few, many or name a class of expanded clone.

-	-	TRBJ1-4	TRBV6-5	CASRARGLHEKLFF	TGTGCCAGCAGGGCCAGGGGTTTACATGAAAAACTGTTTTTT
-	TRBD2	TRBJ2-1	TRBV5-8	CASSLGLAGVRVF	TGTGCCAGCAGCCTTGGACTAGCGGGAGTTAGGGTCTTC
few	TRBD2	TRBJ2-4	TRBV28	CASSQVAGGAKNIQYF	TGTGCCAGCAGTCAAGTAGCGGGAGGAGCCAAAAACATTCAGTACTTC
-	TRBD2	TRBJ2-7	TRBV4-2	CASSQDGTSGGYEQYF	TGTGCCAGCAGCCAAGATGGGACTAGCGGGGGCTACGAGCAGTACTTC
once	TRBD1	TRBJ1-5	TRBV7-2	CASSPGQGRGQPQHF	TGTGCCAGCAGCCCCGGACAGGGACGGGGTCAGCCCCAGCATTTT
-	-	TRBJ1-1	TRBV6-6	CASSYGPFTEAFF	TGTGCCAGCAGTTACGGGCCGTTCACTGAAGCTTTCTTT
-	TRBD1	TRBJ2-7	TRBV5-1	CASSLGDRGYEQYF	TGCGCCAGCAGCTTGGGGGACAGGGGTTACGAGCAGTACTTC
-	TRBD1	TRBJ2-1	TRBV6-4	CASSETGQNYNEQFF	TGTGCCAGCAGTGAAACGGGACAGAACTACAATGAGCAGTTCTTC
-	TRBD1	TRBJ1-4	TRBV7-9	CASGNRGPNEKLFF	TGTGCCAGCGGGAACAGGGGACCGAATGAAAAACTGTTTTTT
-	-	TRBJ1-1	TRBV2	CASTPGSSRRTEAFF	TGTGCCAGCACCCCGGGGTCCTCCAGGAGGACTGAAGCTTTCTTT
-	TRBD1	TRBJ2-1	TRBV5-8	CASSIAGGTGRPYNEQFF	TGTGCCAGCAGCATAGCCGGTGGGACAGGGAGACCCTACAATGAGCAGTTCTTC
-	-	TRBJ1-3	TRBV21-1	CASSKEYRFSGNTIYF	TGTGCCAGCAGCAAAGAATACAGATTTTCAGGAAACACCATATATTTT
-	TRBD1	TRBJ1-5	TRBV28	CASSLTGGHQPQHF	TGTGCCAGCAGTTTGACAGGGGGCCATCAGCCCCAGCATTTT
-	-	TRBJ1-2	TRBV6-4	CASSDSGGYGYTF	TGTGCCAGCAGTGACTCAGGAGGGTATGGCTACACCTTC
few	-	TRBJ1-1	TRBV6-2/TRBV6-3	CASSNRQAPGAEAFF	TGTGCCAGCAGTAACCGACAGGCTCCAGGGGCTGAAGCTTTCTTT
-	TRBD1	TRBJ1-3	TRBV2	CASSTPGQGGNTIYF	TGTGCCAGCAGTACCCCGGGACAGGGGGGAAACACCATATATTTT
-	TRBD1	TRBJ2-7	TRBV5-6	CASSPGTGATYEQYF	TGTGCCAGCAGCCCGGGAACAGGGGCCACCTACGAGCAGTACTTC
-	TRBD2	TRBJ2-1	TRBV28	CASSLMGGVVNEQFF	TGTGCCAGCAGTTTAATGGGGGGGGTTGTCAATGAGCAGTTCTTC
-	-	TRBJ2-1	TRBV14	CASSQDSNRDEFF	TGTGCCAGCAGCCAAGATTCGAACAGGGATGAGTTCTTC
-	-	TRBJ2-5	TRBV11-2	CASSLASSGTQYF	TGTGCCAGCAGCTTAGCTAGCTCGGGGACCCAGTACTTC
once	-	TRBJ1-4	TRBV18	CASSPGYGGQEKLFF	TGTGCCAGCTCACCCGGGTATGGTGGCCAGGAAAAACTGTTTTTT
-	-	TRBJ1-6	TRBV30	CAWSVLGARSPLHF	TGTGCCTGGAGTGTACTGGGGGCGCGATCACCCCTCCACTTT
-	TRBD1	TRBJ1-2	TRBV2	CASSVSPTGGIGYTF	TGTGCCAGCAGTGTTTCCCCGACAGGGGGAATTGGCTACACCTTC
-	-	TRBJ2-1	TRBV18	CASSPAASSYNEQFF	TGTGCCAGCTCACCAGCGGCTTCCTCCTACAATGAGCAGTTCTTC
few	-	TRBJ2-3	TRBV5-8	CASRGGRTSTDTQYF	TGTGCCAGCAGGGGTGGGAGGACGAGCACAGATACGCAGTATTTT
-	-	TRBJ2-1	TRBV9	CASSPVDYYFNEQFF	TGTGCCAGCAGCCCAGTAGACTATTACTTCAATGAGCAGTTCTTC
-	-	TRBJ1-4	TRBV19	CASSIPQGEKLFF	TGTGCCAGTAGTATACCACAGGGCGAAAAACTGTTTTTT
-	TRBD2	TRBJ2-7	TRBV9	CASSTGTSGTYEQYF	TGTGCCAGCAGCACAGGGACTAGCGGAACCTACGAGCAGTACTTC